This T cell receptor (beta chain) was retrieved from a study of control samples from healthy donors and cancer patients. CDR1 is PRHDT and CDR2 is FYEKMQ in the germline V gene (reference sequence). The junction had 10 bases not matched to a gene; V was cut back by 2 bases and J by 3 bases. The CDR3 loop spans 18 amino acids. The repertoire was sequenced with immunoSEQ multiplex PCR; TCRdb's copy has only in-frame clones and lacks some. Among some 120,000 clones listed, about 95% were seen once. Sequenced sample: blood. The TCR was taken from a man aged 25 to 45 in good health. The rearrangement joins TRBV13 to TRBJ1-2; 12 positions match TRBD1. DNA of the CDR3: TGTGCCAGCAGCTTAAGGCGGGACAGGGGGCCAAAGGACTATGGCTACACCTTC. It encodes CASSLRRDRGPKDYGYTF.